This record looks at one T cell receptor (beta chain) sequence and its context. The data derive from a study of T-cell reconstitution after alpha-beta-depleted transplantation in children. The CDR3 runs to 14 residues. The V gene's germline CDR1 is SGHKS and CDR2 YYEKEE (reference sequence). V gave up 1 base and J gave up 2 bases, with 8 bases separating them. Unique molecular identifiers were incorporated during preparation of the TCRbeta library. TCRdb reanalysed the PCR reads using MiXCR and keeps one entry per CDR3 protein. Here the sample spans about 500,000 distinct CDR3 sequences, approximately 30% being singletons.

The TCR was taken from a human donor who donated a stem cell graft to a child with aplastic anemia. The chain recombines TRBV5-5 with TRBJ2-3; D uncertain. Sequences were derived from PBMCs from the stem cell graft donor, sampled from the stem cell graft. CDR3 DNA sequence: TGTGCCAGCAGCTTGCAACGGGTCACAGATACGCAGTATTTT. It translates to CASSLQRVTDTQYF.